This T cell receptor beta chain was identified during a study of shared clonotypes between healthy human individuals. Points from the study as a whole: Donors were few, which limited the genetic and exposure-history diversity represented.

Comment on this clone: The antigen remains unidentified.

Researchers partitioned CD4+ cells into CD45RA+ naive and CD45RA-negative memory subsets. Trimming cost V 10 bases and J 3 bases, with 15 bases left between them. This CDR3 comprises 13 residues. Germline V gene data show CDR1 as MDHEN and CDR2 as SYDVKM. Per the original data handling: ImmunoSEQ supplied junction-only sequences lacking quality scores, so filtering was different. TCRdb's copy holds only in-frame clones and misses some; the assay was immunoSEQ multiplex PCR. V and J calls plus clone size are reproduced from that table; the DNA served to infer D and trimming. The sample has more than 900,000 clones, approximately 80% seen once.

The TCR comes from a young man in good health. Some clones in this sample may be carry-over from other donors' samples. The genes are TRBV28 and TRBJ1-1, with no clear D. The sample consisted of memory CD4+ T cells from PBMCs. Specified subset: CD45RA-negative fraction. The CDR3 region is CATLSGTDTEAFF. The CDR3 DNA sequence: TGTGCCACCCTCTCGGGTACTGACACTGAAGCTTTCTTT.